This T cell receptor beta chain originates from a study of cytomegalovirus exposure and HLA in healthy donors listed by TCRdb under 2017. About the full investigation: According to an earlier analysis of 587 of the donors, about 190 million T cells yielded 117 million unique TCR beta sequences and around 280 Gb of sequence data. About 300 gigabases of sequencing data and tens of millions of unique TCR sequences were included in an early release covering roughly 600 HLA-typed donors. Of the approximately 400 genotyped donors, approximately 80% fell in the genetic ancestry cluster associated with self-reported Caucasian donors. The study aimed to test whether signatures of past pathogen exposure could be identified by cataloging public T cell receptors. The T cell repertoires of 670 or so subjects were profiled by immunosequencing and related to cytomegalovirus serostatus. In addition to the first cohort of roughly 670 subjects, a separate validation cohort of 120 different subjects was used. High-throughput TCR immunosequencing, statistical association of individual TCRs with disease status, and machine learning were combined to predict cytomegalovirus infection status. A later analysis re-examined previously published TCR beta repertoires from hundreds of donors and added high-resolution HLA genotyping to investigate patterns of TCR occurrence. In the later analysis, no new phenotypic data were used to find candidate immune exposures; instead, reliance was placed on TCR beta sequences and their occurrence across donors. An earlier analysis of 587 of the donors used high-throughput TCR beta sequencing to judge whether each TCR beta V gene segment behaved as functional or pseudogenic. Donor age, sex, ethnicity and CMV serostatus were collected together with the repertoire data. A later genetic analysis used genome-wide SNP genotypes for about 60% of the roughly 670 donors, treating that subset as a discovery cohort. All discovery cohort repertoires had been generated using a single sequencing platform. Class I and class II HLA loci were covered by the typing at four-digit resolution. Typing coverage varied by locus: about 620-630 donors for A, B, C, DRB1 and DQB1; some 520 for DQA1; over 600 for DPA1; under 490 for DPB1. Roughly 5 DR-DQ haplotypes were treated as single units for association and clustering because of strong linkage in the cohort. Across some 400 genotyped donors of the cohort, an average of about 240,000 unique TCR beta nucleotide sequences per donor were sequenced, and roughly 20% of those sequences were non-productive.

Study-level results and caveats: A cluster of highly shared sequence variants was judged likely to be a technical artifact of the sequencing pipeline. Strong co-occurrence of HLA alleles, especially DR and DQ, made assigning TCR associations to individual alleles difficult. A later analysis reported that several top co-occurrence clusters appeared linked to parvovirus B19, influenza, CMV and Epstein-Barr virus. A few of the identified cytomegalovirus-associated TCR beta chains were confirmed in vitro to be specific for cytomegalovirus antigens. The presence/absence analyses assumed that sequencing depth was roughly uniform across donors, and that assumption may not be true. In a later analysis, the rate of TCR association differed among HLA loci, with DRB1 alleles having the most associated TCRs and HLA-C alleles having the fewest. A further reported finding was that TCR beta sequences accurately predicted the HLA-A and HLA-B alleles for most subjects in the first cohort. Most TCR sequences were observed very rarely across donors, whereas some public TCRs were present in many individuals. The earlier analysis of about 600 of the donors excluded fewer than 20 rarely observed V segments, including chromosome 9 orphons, because counts were too low. The cohort was sequenced for TCR beta chains only, and without alpha or paired-chain data the features that could be detected were limited. The study gave a list of roughly 150 TCR beta chains associated with cytomegalovirus. Correlated functional status among segregating V segments might be attributable to linkage disequilibrium, but an unknown experimental factor could not be ruled out. The only immune exposure information available for the cohort was CMV serostatus. According to a later analysis, most CMV-associated TCR beta chains appeared to be HLA-restricted, and the HLA associations seemed to be driven largely by CMV exposure. An earlier analysis of some 590 of the donors showed that most TCR beta V segments appeared in productive rearrangements either about 87% or about 30% of the time, which broadly matched IMGT annotations. Specific HLA alleles were associated with 15,000 to 20,000 TCR beta sequences at a false discovery rate of 0.05 in a later analysis. According to the authors, the approach could potentially be generalized to other disease states and immunological phenotypes. In a later genetic analysis, fewer N-insertions in productive TCRs were reported among donors in an Asian-associated ancestry cluster than the approximately 710-donor mean. In both the original and validation cohorts, the classifier was reported to diagnose cytomegalovirus status with high specificity and sensitivity. A later genetic analysis associated a missense DCLRE1C variant with V-gene and J-gene trimming of TCR beta chains, and an independent cohort replicated the association. In a later analysis, HLA-associated TCR beta chains showed more clonal expansion and lower generation probabilities than non-associated chains that were equally common. Because HLA typing was unavailable for some donors at each locus, only the typed subset was used in association tests.

Libraries were constructed by the immunoSEQ multiplex PCR assay. The multiplex PCR relied on a mix of 60 forward primers for TCR Vbeta segments and 13 reverse primers for TCR Jbeta segments. A multiplex PCR assay on genomic DNA amplified the CDR3 region of rearranged TCR beta genes. Amplified TCR beta libraries were sequenced as 87-base-pair reads on the Illumina HiSeq System. Processing in the source paper ran as follows. A later analysis tallied roughly 76 million unique TCR beta chains across the approximately 670 repertoires, and 10 million to 11 million of those chains were shared by two or more donors. To remove PCR and sequencing errors, raw reads were error-corrected and collapsed into unique sequences using a nearest-neighbor algorithm that merged closely related sequences. Alignment of CDR3 sequences to IMGT reference sequences was used to assign V, D and J gene segments. For a sequence to be retained, at least a six-nucleotide match to both a V gene segment and a J gene segment was required. Rearrangements were classified as productive when the CDR3 lacked stop codons and remained in frame with V and J, and all other rearrangements were classified as non-productive. Following IMGT convention, CDR3 was defined as the stretch from the second conserved V-encoded cysteine up to the conserved J-encoded phenylalanine. Sequences without an unambiguous match to a single V gene segment were excluded from the earlier analysis of approximately 600 of the donors. In an earlier analysis of more than 500 of the donors, a V segment was called functional when productive rearrangements were above 56.7%, and segregating when the standard deviation between donors exceeded 5%. A statistical classification framework was built to diagnose cytomegalovirus status from the catalog of TCR beta chain sequences. In a later analysis, TCR nucleotide sequences were compared against IMGT/GENE-DB human TR gene sequences so that V and J genes could be assigned. A later analysis assigned CDR3 sequences and most-parsimonious VDJ recombination scenarios with the TCRdist pipeline. In a later analysis, each TCR beta chain was defined by its CDR3 amino acid sequence together with its V-gene family, and reads lacking a unique V-gene family were excluded. As a way to deal with suspected cross-contamination and a sequencing artifact, a later analysis dropped hundreds of nucleotide sequences that were highly shared and had low generation probability. In a later analysis, a clonal expansion index for each public chain was calculated from normalized within-repertoire ranks of inferred template counts. A later analysis computed generation probabilities with a VDJ recombination model fitted to out-of-frame rearrangements, and checked the results against IGoR. Hypergeometric tests were used in a later analysis to score TCR-TCR, TCR-HLA and TCR-CMV co-occurrence, with a repertoire-size bias correction applied to the TCR pairs. To estimate false discovery rates, a later analysis permuted the HLA or CMV assignments 20 times. In a later analysis, co-occurring TCRs were grouped with DBSCAN, and TCRdist sequence similarity was added when clustering was performed within HLA-allele-positive subsets. Co-occurrence clustering excluded repertoires with fewer than 30,000 or more than 120,000 public chains, plus five with anomalous nucleotide sharing. TCRdb provides this immuneACCESS table in a form limited to in-frame rearrangements. Some clones are lacking; in checked studies, under half of them reflect an unresolved V gene, and why the rest are absent is not known. V and J calls and clone size are those listed in that table; D and trimming were worked out from the DNA. The sample has over 90,000 clones on record, around 61% of them singletons. Of the sample, approximately 3.5% is held by the ten largest clones.

The cohort comprised 670 or so healthy bone marrow donors. At the time of sampling, all cohort members were nominally healthy, though unrecorded immune exposures were likely present. The donor was CMV seronegative and belonged to the group of approximately 320 seronegative cohort members. Every donor gave a peripheral blood sample, and the peripheral blood mononuclear cells from that sample were used for TCR beta sequencing. The Qiagen DNeasy Blood Extraction Kit was used to extract genomic DNA from the blood cell samples. About this clone: Its antigen remains unidentified. No per-base quality is available; no much larger clone lies one base away.

This sequence originates from a woman in her forties or fifties in good health and CMV-seronegative. Material: PBMCs.

The CDR3 region has the sequence CASSGRQGALSIQYF. The DNA sequence is TGTGCCAGTAGTGGTCGACAGGGGGCGCTGAGCATTCAGTACTTC. Recombination connected TRBV19 to TRBJ2-4; a stretch of 10 junction bases matches TRBD1. V is cut back by 5 bases and J by 9 bases, with 10 bases in the junction unmatched. The CDR3 numbers 15 residues from cysteine through phenylalanine. Of all the DNA, just the CDR3 is kept, 45 bases in frame from base 1. As encoded in the germline V gene (reference sequence), CDR1 is LNHDA while CDR2 is SQIVND.